This TCR beta chain is from a study of graft-versus-host responses after intestinal transplantation. Study as a whole: Transplantation in recipients was multivisceral, liver-intestinal, or isolated intestinal. Study outcomes and limitations: Marrow from the recipient contained GvH clones, some of which had appeared first in ileum or blood.

Only one count was recorded for this clone. The antigen is undetermined. The protocol was immunoSEQ multiplex PCR, while the TCRdb copy is restricted to in-frame clones and leaves out a portion. This sample yields about 91,000 clones, of which about 91% are seen a single time; approximately 0.3% belongs to the top ten. Germline V gene data show CDR1 as MNHNS and CDR2 as SASEGT. J gave up 3 bases and V 6 bases, and 10 bases lay outside the gene matches. The CDR3 covers 15 residues. V and J are TRBV6-1 and TRBJ2-7, with TRBD2 matching 8 bases. This sequence was found in a human donor who was the organ donor for an intestinal transplant. Sequenced material: unstimulated CD4+ T cells sorted from spleen or lymph node cells, taken before transplant. The CDR3 reads CASRPAGTRVYEQYF. The CDR3 nucleotides are TGTGCCAGCAGACCCGCCGGGACTAGAGTCTACGAGCAGTACTTC.